This is a list of T cell receptor beta chains from one sample in a study of shared clonotypes between healthy human individuals. Clones were read by immunoSEQ multiplex PCR, and TCRdb kept only the in-frame ones, dropping some. This table has approximately 2.1 million clones, roughly 93% appearing once. Sequencing input: naive CD4+ T cells from PBMCs. The source is a man aged 18 to 29 in good health. Some clones in this sample may be carry-over from other donors' samples. Both conserved end residues are part of each CDR3.

v_call: TRBV7-8
j_call: TRBJ2-1
cdr3_aa: CASSGGSGYYNEQFF

v_call: TRBV5-4
j_call: TRBJ1-2
cdr3_aa: CASSFDRWYGYTF

v_call: TRBV15
j_call: TRBJ2-1
cdr3_aa: CATSRVMGGAHNEQFF

v_call: TRBV9
j_call: TRBJ2-1
cdr3_aa: CASGGGTGTYNEQFF

v_call: TRBV9
j_call: TRBJ1-3
cdr3_aa: CASSAPTGSSEPSGNTIYF

v_call: TRBV9
j_call: TRBJ2-1
cdr3_aa: CASSVNPIPPAVNEQFF

v_call: TRBV27
j_call: TRBJ1-1
cdr3_aa: CASSLLPGGAEAFF

v_call: TRBV5-6
j_call: TRBJ2-4
cdr3_aa: CASSAFGDRLAKNIQYF

v_call: TRBV6-6
j_call: TRBJ2-7
cdr3_aa: CASRTGTGPYEQYF

v_call: TRBV5-1
j_call: TRBJ1-2
cdr3_aa: CASSLEGAGGYTF

v_call: TRBV28
j_call: TRBJ2-7
cdr3_aa: CASGDIGGLGEQYF

v_call: TRBV30
j_call: TRBJ2-1
cdr3_aa: CAWSRPLAGEVNEQFF

v_call: TRBV6-1
j_call: TRBJ2-1
cdr3_aa: CASSATSGIGEQFF

v_call: TRBV19
j_call: TRBJ2-7
cdr3_aa: CASSMAGLYEQYF

v_call: TRBV15
j_call: TRBJ2-7
cdr3_aa: CATSRAYQGASTEQYF

v_call: TRBV6-5
j_call: TRBJ2-3
cdr3_aa: CASSYSLSRSTDTQYF

v_call: TRBV19
j_call: TRBJ1-5
cdr3_aa: CASSIIGGSNQPQHF

v_call: TRBV10-3
j_call: TRBJ1-3
cdr3_aa: CAISEEGNTIYF

v_call: TRBV9
j_call: TRBJ1-1
cdr3_aa: CASSVEGRGTEAFF

v_call: TRBV28
j_call: TRBJ1-1
cdr3_aa: CASSLAQTGAWRNTEAFF

v_call: TRBV5-1
j_call: TRBJ2-5
cdr3_aa: CASSKGQGETQYF

v_call: TRBV10-1
j_call: TRBJ2-6
cdr3_aa: CASKRETDGANVLTF

v_call: TRBV4-3
j_call: TRBJ2-6
cdr3_aa: CASSQKKTGDGANVLTF

v_call: TRBV2
j_call: TRBJ1-1
cdr3_aa: CASGAPGTEAFF

v_call: TRBV15
j_call: TRBJ2-7
cdr3_aa: CATSRDRGGAYEQYF

v_call: TRBV5-4
j_call: TRBJ2-2
cdr3_aa: CASSSGLAGTPSTGELFF

v_call: TRBV7-2
j_call: TRBJ2-7
cdr3_aa: CASSDGAGGLEQYF

v_call: TRBV28
j_call: TRBJ2-2
cdr3_aa: CASSFKGTGGTYTGELFF

v_call: TRBV6-1
j_call: TRBJ2-7
cdr3_aa: CASSGRTLYEQYF

v_call: TRBV9
j_call: TRBJ1-1
cdr3_aa: CASSVTGVLNTEAFF

v_call: TRBV28
j_call: TRBJ2-4
cdr3_aa: CASSLIAGGRAKNIQYF

v_call: TRBV7-9
j_call: TRBJ2-1
cdr3_aa: CASSLAAGGGNEQFF

v_call: TRBV2
j_call: TRBJ2-1
cdr3_aa: CASSEATGSWTNEQFF

v_call: TRBV28
j_call: TRBJ1-5
cdr3_aa: CASSAWTAQPQHF

v_call: TRBV11-2
j_call: TRBJ1-1
cdr3_aa: CASSLSFPVGEAFF

v_call: TRBV19
j_call: TRBJ1-1
cdr3_aa: CASSPEAPRRAFF

v_call: TRBV30
j_call: TRBJ1-3
cdr3_aa: CAWSTGGAGNTIYF

v_call: TRBV29-1
j_call: TRBJ2-7
cdr3_aa: CSVGVYDEQYF

v_call: TRBV9
j_call: TRBJ2-2
cdr3_aa: CASSAPGGRTNTGELFF

v_call: TRBV29-1
j_call: TRBJ1-2
cdr3_aa: CSVEEQQAGYTF

v_call: TRBV28
j_call: TRBJ2-1
cdr3_aa: CASSHSGGLAGVRGEQFF